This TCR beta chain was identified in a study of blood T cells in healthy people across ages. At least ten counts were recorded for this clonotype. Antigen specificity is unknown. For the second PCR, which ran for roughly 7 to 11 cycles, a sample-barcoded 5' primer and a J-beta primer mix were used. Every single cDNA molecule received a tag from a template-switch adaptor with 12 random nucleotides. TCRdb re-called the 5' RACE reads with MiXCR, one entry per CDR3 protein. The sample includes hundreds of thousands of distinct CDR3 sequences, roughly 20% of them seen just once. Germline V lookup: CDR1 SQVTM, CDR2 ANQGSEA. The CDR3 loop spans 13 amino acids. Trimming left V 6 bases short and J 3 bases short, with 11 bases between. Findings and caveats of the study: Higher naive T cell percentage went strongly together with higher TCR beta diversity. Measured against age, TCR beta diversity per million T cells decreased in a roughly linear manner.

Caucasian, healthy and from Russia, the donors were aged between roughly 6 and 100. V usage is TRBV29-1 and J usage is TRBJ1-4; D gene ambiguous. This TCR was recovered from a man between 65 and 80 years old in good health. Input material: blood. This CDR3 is CSVQNPANEKLFF. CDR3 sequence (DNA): TGCAGCGTGCAAAACCCTGCTAATGAAAAACTGTTTTTT.